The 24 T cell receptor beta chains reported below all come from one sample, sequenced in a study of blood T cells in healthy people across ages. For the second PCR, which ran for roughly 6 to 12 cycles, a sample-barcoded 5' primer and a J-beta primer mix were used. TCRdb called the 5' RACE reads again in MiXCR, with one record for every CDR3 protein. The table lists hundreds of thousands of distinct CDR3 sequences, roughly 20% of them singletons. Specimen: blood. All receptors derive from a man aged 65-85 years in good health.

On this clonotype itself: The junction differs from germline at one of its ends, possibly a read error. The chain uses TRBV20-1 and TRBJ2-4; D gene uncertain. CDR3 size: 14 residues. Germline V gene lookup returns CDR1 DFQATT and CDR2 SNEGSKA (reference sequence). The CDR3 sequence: CSAKGDEAKNIQYF. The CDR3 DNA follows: TGCAGTGCGAAGGGCGATGAAGCCAAGAACATTCAGTACTTC.

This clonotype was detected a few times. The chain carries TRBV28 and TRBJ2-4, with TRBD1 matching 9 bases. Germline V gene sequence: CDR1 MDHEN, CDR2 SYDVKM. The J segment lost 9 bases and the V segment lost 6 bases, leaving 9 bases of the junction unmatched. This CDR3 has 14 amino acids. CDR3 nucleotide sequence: TGTGCCAGCAGCATTGGGACAGGGATCGGCATTCAGTACTTC. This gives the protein CASSIGTGIGIQYF.

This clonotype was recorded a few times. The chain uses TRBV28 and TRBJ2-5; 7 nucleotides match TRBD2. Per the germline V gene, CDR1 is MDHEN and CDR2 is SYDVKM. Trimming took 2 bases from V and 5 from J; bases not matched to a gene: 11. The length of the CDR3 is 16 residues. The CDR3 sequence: CASSLIRAGEYETQYF. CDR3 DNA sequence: TGTGCCAGCAGTTTAATTAGGGCGGGAGAGTATGAGACCCAGTACTTC. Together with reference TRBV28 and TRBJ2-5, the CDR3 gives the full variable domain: DVKVTQSSRYLVKRTGEKVFLECVQDMDHENMFWYRQDPGLGLRLIYFSYDVKMKEKGDIPEGYSVSREKKERFSLILESASTNQTSMYLCASSLIRAGEYETQYFGPGTRLLVL.

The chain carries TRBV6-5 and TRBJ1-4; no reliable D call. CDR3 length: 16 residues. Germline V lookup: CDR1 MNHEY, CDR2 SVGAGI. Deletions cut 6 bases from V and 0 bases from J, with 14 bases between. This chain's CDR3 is CASSIGLTATNEKLFF. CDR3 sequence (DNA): TGTGCCAGCAGCATAGGCTTAACTGCAACTAATGAAAAACTGTTTTTT.

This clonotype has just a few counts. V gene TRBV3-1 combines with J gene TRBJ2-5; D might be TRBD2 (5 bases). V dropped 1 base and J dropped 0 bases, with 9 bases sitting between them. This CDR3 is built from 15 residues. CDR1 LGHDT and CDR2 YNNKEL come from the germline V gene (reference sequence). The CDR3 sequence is CASSQVGGNQETQYF. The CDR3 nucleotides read TGTGCCAGCAGCCAAGTCGGAGGAAACCAAGAGACCCAGTACTTC.

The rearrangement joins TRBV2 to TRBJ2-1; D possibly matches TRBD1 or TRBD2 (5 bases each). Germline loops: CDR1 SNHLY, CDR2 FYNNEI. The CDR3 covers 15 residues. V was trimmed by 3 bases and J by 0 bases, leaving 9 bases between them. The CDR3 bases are TGTGCCAGCAGTGAGGGGACCTACTCCTACAATGAGCAGTTCTTC. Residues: CASSEGTYSYNEQFF. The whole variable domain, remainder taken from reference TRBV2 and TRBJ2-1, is EPEVTQTPSHQVTQMGQEVILRCVPISNHLYFYWYRQILGQKVEFLVSFYNNEISEKSEIFDDQFSVERPDGSNFTLKIRSTKLEDSAMYFCASSEGTYSYNEQFFGPGTRLTVL.

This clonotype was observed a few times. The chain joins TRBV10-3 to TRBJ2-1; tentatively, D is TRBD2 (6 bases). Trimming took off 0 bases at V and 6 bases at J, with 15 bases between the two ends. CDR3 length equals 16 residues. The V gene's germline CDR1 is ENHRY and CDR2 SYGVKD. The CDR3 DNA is TGTGCCATCAGTGAGTCGATCGGGACTCCCACCAATGAGCAGTTCTTC. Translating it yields CAISESIGTPTNEQFF.

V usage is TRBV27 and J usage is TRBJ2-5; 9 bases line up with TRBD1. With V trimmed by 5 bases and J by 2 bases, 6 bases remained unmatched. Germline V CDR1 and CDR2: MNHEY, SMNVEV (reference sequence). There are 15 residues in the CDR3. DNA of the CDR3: TGTGCCAGCAGTCCTTGGACAGGGGTACAAGAGACCCAGTACTTC. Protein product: CASSPWTGVQETQYF.

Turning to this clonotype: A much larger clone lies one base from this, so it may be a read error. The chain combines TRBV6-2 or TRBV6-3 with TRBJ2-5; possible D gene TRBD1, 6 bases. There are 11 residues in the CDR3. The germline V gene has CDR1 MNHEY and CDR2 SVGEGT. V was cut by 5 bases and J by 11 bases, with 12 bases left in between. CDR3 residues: CASSQGSVQYF. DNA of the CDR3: TGTGCCAGCAGTCAGGGGAGTGTGCAGTACTTC.

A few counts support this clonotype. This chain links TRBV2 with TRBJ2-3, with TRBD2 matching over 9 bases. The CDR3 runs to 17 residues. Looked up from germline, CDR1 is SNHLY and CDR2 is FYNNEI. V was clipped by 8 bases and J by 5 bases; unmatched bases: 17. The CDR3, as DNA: TGTGCCAGCCTGGCCTCGACTAGCGGCCAGAGGGGAGATACGCAGTATTTT. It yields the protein CASLASTSGQRGDTQYF.

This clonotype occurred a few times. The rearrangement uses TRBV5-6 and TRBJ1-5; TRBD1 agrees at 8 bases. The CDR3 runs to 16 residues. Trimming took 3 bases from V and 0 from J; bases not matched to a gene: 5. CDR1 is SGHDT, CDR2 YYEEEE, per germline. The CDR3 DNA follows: TGTGCCAGCAGCTCCGGACAGGGCTATAGCAATCAGCCCCAGCATTTT. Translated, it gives CASSSGQGYSNQPQHF.

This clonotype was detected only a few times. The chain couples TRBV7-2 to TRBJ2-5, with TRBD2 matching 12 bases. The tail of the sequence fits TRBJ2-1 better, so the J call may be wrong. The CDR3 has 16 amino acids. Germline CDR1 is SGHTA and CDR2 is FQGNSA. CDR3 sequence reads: CASSLTPGLAGSEQFF. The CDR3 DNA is TGTGCCAGCAGCCTGACGCCGGGACTAGCGGGCTCTGAGCAGTTCTTC.

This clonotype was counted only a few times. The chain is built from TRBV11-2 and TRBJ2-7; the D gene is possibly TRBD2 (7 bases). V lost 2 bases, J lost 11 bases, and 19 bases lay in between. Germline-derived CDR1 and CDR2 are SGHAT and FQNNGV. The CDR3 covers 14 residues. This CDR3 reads CASSLPGGGGVEYF. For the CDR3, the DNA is TGTGCCAGCAGCTTACCGGGAGGAGGGGGAGTGGAGTACTTC.

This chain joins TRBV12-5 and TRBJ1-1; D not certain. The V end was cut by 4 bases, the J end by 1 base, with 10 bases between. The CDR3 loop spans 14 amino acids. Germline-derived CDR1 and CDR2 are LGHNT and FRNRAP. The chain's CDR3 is CASGSRTENTEAFF. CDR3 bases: TGTGCTAGTGGTTCGAGGACGGAGAACACTGAAGCTTTCTTT.

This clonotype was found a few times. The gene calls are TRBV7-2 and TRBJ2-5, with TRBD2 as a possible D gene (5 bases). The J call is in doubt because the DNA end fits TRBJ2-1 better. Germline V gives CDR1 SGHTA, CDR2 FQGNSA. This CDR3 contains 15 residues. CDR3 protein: CASSQFPQRGNEQFF. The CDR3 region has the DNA TGTGCCAGCAGCCAGTTCCCGCAACGGGGCAATGAGCAGTTCTTC.

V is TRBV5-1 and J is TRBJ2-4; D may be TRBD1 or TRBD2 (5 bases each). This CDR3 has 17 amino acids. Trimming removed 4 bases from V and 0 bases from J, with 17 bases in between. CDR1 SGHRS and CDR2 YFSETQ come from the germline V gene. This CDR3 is CASSLTGPLLAKNIQYF. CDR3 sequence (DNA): TGCGCCAGCAGCCTGACGGGACCGCTCCTAGCCAAAAACATTCAGTACTTC.

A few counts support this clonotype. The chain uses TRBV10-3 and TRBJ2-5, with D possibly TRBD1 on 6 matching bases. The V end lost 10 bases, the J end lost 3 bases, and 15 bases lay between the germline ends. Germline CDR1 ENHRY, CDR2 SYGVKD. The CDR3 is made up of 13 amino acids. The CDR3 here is CATLRDNEETQYF. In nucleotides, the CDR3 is TGTGCCACCTTACGGGACAATGAAGAGACCCAGTACTTC.

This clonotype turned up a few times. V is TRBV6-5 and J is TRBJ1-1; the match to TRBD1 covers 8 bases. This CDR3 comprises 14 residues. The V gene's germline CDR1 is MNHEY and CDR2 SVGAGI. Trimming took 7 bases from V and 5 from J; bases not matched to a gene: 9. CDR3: CASTMTGASTEAFF. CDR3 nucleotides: TGTGCCAGCACTATGACAGGGGCGAGTACTGAAGCTTTCTTT.

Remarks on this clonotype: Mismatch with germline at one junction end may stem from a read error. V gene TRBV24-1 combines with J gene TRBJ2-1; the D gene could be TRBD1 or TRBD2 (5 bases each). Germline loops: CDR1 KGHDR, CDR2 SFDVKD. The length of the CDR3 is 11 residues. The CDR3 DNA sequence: TGTGCCACCAGTGATAGAGGGACGAGTCTATTC. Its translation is CATSDRGTSLF.

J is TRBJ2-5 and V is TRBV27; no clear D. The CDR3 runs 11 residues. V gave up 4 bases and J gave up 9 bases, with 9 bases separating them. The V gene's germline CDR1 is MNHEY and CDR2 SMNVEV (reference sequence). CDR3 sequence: CASSSTRAQYF. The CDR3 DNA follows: TGTGCCAGCAGTTCCACTCGGGCCCAGTACTTC.

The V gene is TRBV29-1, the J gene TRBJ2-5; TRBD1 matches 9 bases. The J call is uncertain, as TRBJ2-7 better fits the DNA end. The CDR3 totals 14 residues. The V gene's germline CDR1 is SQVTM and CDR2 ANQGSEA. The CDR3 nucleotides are TGCAGCGTCTCAAAGACAGGGGGAGCCTACGAGCAGTACTTC. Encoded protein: CSVSKTGGAYEQYF.

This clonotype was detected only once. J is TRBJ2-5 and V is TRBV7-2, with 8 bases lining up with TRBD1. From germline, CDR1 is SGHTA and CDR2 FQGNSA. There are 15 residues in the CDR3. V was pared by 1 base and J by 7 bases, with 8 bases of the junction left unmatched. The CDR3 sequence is CASSLGGQGGGTQYF. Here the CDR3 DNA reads TGTGCCAGCAGCTTAGGAGGACAGGGAGGAGGGACCCAGTACTTC. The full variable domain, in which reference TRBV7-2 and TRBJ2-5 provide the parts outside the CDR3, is GAGVSQSPSNKVTEKGKDVELRCDPISGHTALYWYRQSLGQGLEFLIYFQGNSAPDKSGLPSDRFSAERTGGSVSTLTIQRTQQEDSAVYLCASSLGGQGGGTQYFGPGTRLLVL.

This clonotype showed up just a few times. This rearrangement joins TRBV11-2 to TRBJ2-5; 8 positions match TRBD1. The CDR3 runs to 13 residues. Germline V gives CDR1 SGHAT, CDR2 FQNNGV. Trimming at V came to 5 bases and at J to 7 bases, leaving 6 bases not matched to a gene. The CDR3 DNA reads TGTGCCAGCAGCCCCGACAGGGGTCGGACCCAGTACTTC. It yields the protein CASSPDRGRTQYF.

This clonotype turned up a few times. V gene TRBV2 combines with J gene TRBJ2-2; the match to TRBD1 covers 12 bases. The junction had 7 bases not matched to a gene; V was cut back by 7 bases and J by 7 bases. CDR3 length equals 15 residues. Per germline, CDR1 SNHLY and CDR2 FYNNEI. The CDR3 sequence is CASIGTGGGFGELFF. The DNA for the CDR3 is TGTGCCAGCATCGGGACAGGGGGCGGATTCGGGGAGCTGTTTTTT.